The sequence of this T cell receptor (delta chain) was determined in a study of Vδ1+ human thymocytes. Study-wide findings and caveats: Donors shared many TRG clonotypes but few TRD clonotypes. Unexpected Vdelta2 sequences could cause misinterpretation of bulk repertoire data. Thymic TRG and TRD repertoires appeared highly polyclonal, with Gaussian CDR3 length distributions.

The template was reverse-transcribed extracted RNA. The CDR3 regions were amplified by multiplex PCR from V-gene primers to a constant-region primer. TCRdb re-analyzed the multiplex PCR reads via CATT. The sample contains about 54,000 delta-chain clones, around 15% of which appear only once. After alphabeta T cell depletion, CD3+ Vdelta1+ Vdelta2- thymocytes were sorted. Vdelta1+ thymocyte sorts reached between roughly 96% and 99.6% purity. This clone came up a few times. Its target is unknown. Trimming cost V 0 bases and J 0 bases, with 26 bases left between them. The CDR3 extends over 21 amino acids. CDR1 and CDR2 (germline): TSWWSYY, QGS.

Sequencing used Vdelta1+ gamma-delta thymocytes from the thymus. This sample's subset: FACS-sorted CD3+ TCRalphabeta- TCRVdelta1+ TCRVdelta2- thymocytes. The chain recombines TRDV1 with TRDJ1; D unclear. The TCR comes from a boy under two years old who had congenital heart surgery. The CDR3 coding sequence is TGTGCTCTTGGGGAACTGATTGATCTCGGCATGCGCCTGGAAGACACCGATAAACTCATCTTT. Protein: CALGELIDLGMRLEDTDKLIF.